The rows below give T cell receptor beta chains drawn from one sample of a study of regulatory T cells in long-lasting Graves disease. TCRdb processed the multiplex PCR reads anew with MiXCR; each CDR3 protein has one entry. The sample records some 470,000 distinct CDR3 sequences, about 22% being singletons. Source: peripheral blood mononuclear cells (PBMCs), taken when the disease was refractory, from a patient treated with antithyroid drugs. Receptor source: a female donor with Graves disease. Each CDR3 is given with its conserved first and last residue. The D gene is left open where the match is weak. The size field is filled for only some rows; it gives once, few, many or a size class.

size	V	D	J	CDR3	DNA
few	TRBV12-3/TRBV12-4	-	TRBJ1-1	CASKPSGGSGAFF	TGTGCCAGCAAACCATCGGGGGGGAGTGGGGCTTTCTTT
-	TRBV20-1	-	TRBJ2-4	CSARDSAKNIQYF	TGCAGTGCTAGAGATAGTGCCAAAAACATTCAGTACTTC
many	TRBV7-9	-	TRBJ1-2	CASSFGSGYTF	TGTGCCAGCAGCTTTGGTTCCGGCTACACCTTC
-	TRBV29-1	-	TRBJ2-7	CSVNEGIYEQYF	TGCAGCGTTAACGAGGGAATTTACGAGCAGTACTTC
-	TRBV7-2	-	TRBJ2-7	CASRPGPSYEQYF	TGTGCCAGCAGGCCGGGACCCTCCTACGAGCAGTACTTC
-	TRBV4-1	TRBD2	TRBJ2-7	CASSLRLGGGPDSYEQYF	TGCGCCAGCAGCCTACGTCTGGGGGGGGGTCCGGACTCCTACGAGCAGTACTTC
once	TRBV14	-	TRBJ2-7	CASSQVGGTSYEQYF	TGTGCCAGCAGCCAAGTTGGGGGCACCTCCTACGAGCAGTACTTC
-	TRBV5-1	TRBD1	TRBJ1-4	CASSPGTGRYEKLFF	TGCGCCAGCAGCCCAGGGACAGGGCGATATGAAAAACTGTTTTTT
many	TRBV2	-	TRBJ1-4	CASSGDRFNEKLFF	TGTGCCAGCAGTGGTGACCGGTTTAATGAAAAACTGTTTTTT
many	TRBV2	TRBD1	TRBJ2-5	CAIPITTGAIQETQYF	TGTGCCATCCCCATTACGACAGGGGCAATCCAAGAGACCCAGTACTTC
few	TRBV6-2/TRBV6-3	-	TRBJ1-4	CASSEGPWEKLFF	TGTGCCAGCAGTGAGGGCCCGTGGGAAAAACTGTTTTTT
-	TRBV28	-	TRBJ1-5	CASSHPGINQPQHF	TGTGCCAGCAGTCACCCGGGAATCAATCAGCCCCAGCATTTT
-	TRBV6-1	-	TRBJ2-7	CASQLGRGAYEQYF	TGTGCCAGCCAACTGGGCAGGGGAGCCTACGAGCAGTACTTC
many	TRBV7-9	-	TRBJ2-2	CASSTRMNTGELFF	TGTGCCAGCAGCACCCGAATGAACACCGGGGAGCTGTTTTTT
once	TRBV14	-	TRBJ2-7	CASSQQGRHRYEQYF	TGTGCCAGCAGCCAGCAAGGCCGTCACCGGTACGAGCAGTACTTC
-	TRBV7-9	TRBD2	TRBJ2-5	CASSLDNGLAEETQYF	TGTGCCAGCAGCTTAGATAACGGACTAGCGGAAGAGACCCAGTACTTC
once	TRBV6-5	-	TRBJ2-5	CASSYTTVLQETQYF	TGTGCCAGCAGTTACACGACAGTTCTCCAAGAGACCCAGTACTTC
many	TRBV12-3/TRBV12-4	-	TRBJ2-7	CATTPGDGYEQYF	TGTGCCACCACCCCGGGAGACGGGTACGAGCAGTACTTC
many	TRBV28	TRBD1	TRBJ1-1	CASSPNRGLRIEAFF	TGTGCCAGCAGTCCTAACAGGGGTTTGCGGATAGAAGCTTTCTTT
few	TRBV7-6	TRBD1	TRBJ2-5	CASSLAQGGGETQYF	TGTGCCAGCAGCTTAGCGCAAGGGGGCGGGGAGACCCAGTACTTC
-	TRBV6-1	-	TRBJ1-5	CASSPPGGLSNQPQHF	TGTGCCAGCAGCCCTCCGGGGGGCCTTAGCAATCAGCCCCAGCATTTT
few	TRBV2	TRBD1	TRBJ1-5	CASSYRGRGDNQPQHF	TGTGCCAGCAGTTACAGGGGGCGAGGTGACAATCAGCCCCAGCATTTT
-	TRBV6-1	-	TRBJ2-2	CASSDPLAEVGTGELFF	TGTGCCAGCAGTGACCCACTAGCTGAGGTGGGCACCGGGGAGCTGTTTTTT
few	TRBV24-1	-	TRBJ2-7	CATSDLKGEQYF	TGTGCCACCAGTGATTTGAAGGGCGAGCAGTACTTC
many	TRBV20-1	TRBD1	TRBJ2-7	CSAMPDRAYEQYF	TGCAGTGCTATGCCAGACAGGGCCTACGAGCAGTACTTC
-	TRBV10-3	-	TRBJ2-7	CAIGGPYEQYF	TGTGCCATCGGGGGGCCCTACGAGCAGTACTTC
few	TRBV12-3/TRBV12-4	TRBD1	TRBJ2-3	CASARGRNTQYF	TGTGCCAGCGCGAGGGGGCGAAATACGCAGTATTTT
few	TRBV9	-	TRBJ2-7	CASSPRRGDEQYF	TGTGCCAGCAGCCCCCGGAGGGGGGACGAGCAGTACTTC
-	TRBV19	TRBD1	TRBJ2-1	CASRKRTGGSVDNEQFF	TGTGCCAGTAGGAAAAGGACAGGGGGCTCCGTAGACAATGAGCAGTTCTTC
many	TRBV2	-	TRBJ2-7	CASSGQSYEQYF	TGTGCCAGCAGTGGGCAAAGCTACGAGCAGTACTTC
many	TRBV28	TRBD1	TRBJ2-7	CASSPGQEFQQYF	TGTGCCAGCAGCCCTGGACAGGAATTCCAGCAGTACTTC
many	TRBV12-3/TRBV12-4	-	TRBJ2-2	CASSLDREIGELFF	TGTGCCAGCAGTTTAGACAGGGAGATCGGGGAGCTGTTTTTT
-	TRBV20-1	-	TRBJ2-4	CSVQRGSGRENIQYF	TGCAGTGTTCAGAGGGGTAGCGGCAGGGAAAACATTCAGTACTTC
-	TRBV20-1	TRBD2	TRBJ2-3	CSLRGAGGGTDTQYF	TGCAGTCTCCGGGGAGCGGGAGGGGGCACAGATACGCAGTATTTT
few	TRBV9	TRBD2	TRBJ2-7	CASSVGASGGHKDWEQYF	TGTGCCAGCAGCGTAGGGGCTAGCGGGGGCCATAAGGATTGGGAGCAGTACTTC
-	TRBV6-1	-	TRBJ1-5	CAGGRAGDSNQPQHF	TGTGCCGGAGGCCGGGCAGGGGATAGCAATCAGCCCCAGCATTTT
few	TRBV3-1	-	TRBJ1-5	CASSQRSHHQPQHF	TGTGCCAGCAGCCAAAGGTCTCACCACCAGCCCCAGCATTTT
many	TRBV29-1	TRBD2	TRBJ2-5	CSVSSGGYQETQYF	TGCAGCGTATCTAGCGGGGGCTACCAAGAGACCCAGTACTTC
many	TRBV12-3/TRBV12-4	TRBD1	TRBJ1-6	CASSLDRSWDSPLHF	TGTGCCAGCAGTTTGGACAGGAGTTGGGACTCACCCCTCCACTTT
few	TRBV7-6	-	TRBJ1-5	CASSYTAGVTQPQHF	TGTGCCAGCAGCTACACCGCAGGGGTAACTCAGCCCCAGCATTTT
-	TRBV28	-	TRBJ1-4	CASHVTTNEKLFF	TGTGCCAGCCATGTTACGACTAATGAAAAACTGTTTTTT
many	TRBV20-1	-	TRBJ2-5	CSARVGFWETQYF	TGCAGTGCTAGAGTAGGGTTTTGGGAGACCCAGTACTTC
many	TRBV27	-	TRBJ1-1	CASSLLGLTGNTEAFF	TGTGCCAGCAGTTTACTTGGGTTAACGGGGAACACTGAAGCTTTCTTT
few	TRBV5-1	TRBD1	TRBJ2-6	CASSIQGARSGANVLTF	TGCGCCAGCAGCATTCAGGGGGCGCGGTCTGGGGCCAACGTCCTGACTTTC
many	TRBV11-2	-	TRBJ1-5	CASSLEGAQPQHF	TGTGCCAGCAGCTTAGAGGGGGCCCAGCCCCAGCATTTT
many	TRBV28	-	TRBJ1-4	CASSSPTATNEKLFF	TGTGCCAGCAGTTCTCCGACTGCAACTAATGAAAAACTGTTTTTT
many	TRBV3-1	TRBD1	TRBJ1-2	CASSQEPDRDDGYTF	TGTGCCAGCAGCCAAGAACCCGACAGGGACGATGGCTACACCTTC
few	TRBV5-1	TRBD2	TRBJ2-7	CASSLLVGAGGGDEQYF	TGCGCCAGCAGCTTGTTGGTTGGAGCGGGAGGAGGTGACGAGCAGTACTTC
few	TRBV28	TRBD1	TRBJ1-5	CASSFPGQDNQPQHF	TGTGCCAGCAGTTTTCCGGGACAGGACAATCAGCCCCAGCATTTT
-	TRBV12-3/TRBV12-4	-	TRBJ2-2	CASRRQDTGELFF	TGTGCCAGCAGAAGACAGGACACCGGGGAGCTGTTTTTT
many	TRBV11-2	-	TRBJ1-3	CASSYSRDNSGNTIYF	TGTGCCAGCAGCTATTCCCGGGACAACTCTGGAAACACCATATATTTT
-	TRBV28	-	TRBJ2-1	CAGGGGAQEQFF	TGTGCCGGGGGTGGGGGGGCGCAGGAGCAGTTCTTC
-	TRBV7-8	-	TRBJ2-7	CASSSQAYYEQYF	TGTGCCAGCAGCTCTCAGGCATACTACGAGCAGTACTTC